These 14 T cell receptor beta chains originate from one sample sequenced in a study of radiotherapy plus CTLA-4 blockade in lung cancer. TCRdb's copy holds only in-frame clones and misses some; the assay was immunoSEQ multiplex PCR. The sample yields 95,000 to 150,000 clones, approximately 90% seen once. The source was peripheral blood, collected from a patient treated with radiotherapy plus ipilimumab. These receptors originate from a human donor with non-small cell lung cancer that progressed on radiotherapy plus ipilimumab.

The CDR3 region has the DNA TGTGCCAGCAGCTGGGCGGAGAGGGAAACCTACGAGCAGTACTTC. This gives the protein CASSWAERETYEQYF. The rearrangement links TRBV7-9 to TRBJ2-7; tentative D call: TRBD2 (5 bases). Germline assignment: CDR1 SEHNR and CDR2 FQNEAQ (reference sequence). CDR3 size: 15 residues. Trimming removed 4 bases at V and 2 bases at J, with 15 bases between.

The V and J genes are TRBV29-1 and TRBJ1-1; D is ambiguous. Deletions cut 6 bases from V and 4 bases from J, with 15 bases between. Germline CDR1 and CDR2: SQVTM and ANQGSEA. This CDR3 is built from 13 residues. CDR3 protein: CSVPRISATEAFF. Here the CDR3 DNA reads TGCAGCGTCCCCCGGATATCTGCCACTGAAGCTTTCTTT.

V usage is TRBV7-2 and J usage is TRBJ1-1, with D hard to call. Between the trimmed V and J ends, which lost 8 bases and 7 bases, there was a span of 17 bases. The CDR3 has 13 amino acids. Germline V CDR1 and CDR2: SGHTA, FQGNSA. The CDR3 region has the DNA TGTGCCAGCTTTATTGAAAGTACGTTTGAAGCTTTCTTT. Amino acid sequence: CASFIESTFEAFF.

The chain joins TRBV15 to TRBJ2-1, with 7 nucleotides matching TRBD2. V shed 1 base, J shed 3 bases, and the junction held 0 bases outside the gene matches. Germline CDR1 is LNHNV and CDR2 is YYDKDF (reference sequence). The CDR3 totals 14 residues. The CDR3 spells CATSRGGGYNEQFF. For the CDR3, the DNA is TGTGCCACCAGCAGAGGGGGGGGCTACAATGAGCAGTTCTTC.

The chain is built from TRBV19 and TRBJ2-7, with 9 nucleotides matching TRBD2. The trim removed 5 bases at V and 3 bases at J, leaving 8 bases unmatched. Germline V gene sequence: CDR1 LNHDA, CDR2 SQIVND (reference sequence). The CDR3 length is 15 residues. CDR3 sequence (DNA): TGTGCCAGTAGTTCGACTAGCGGTCCTTTCTACGAGCAGTACTTC. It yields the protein CASSSTSGPFYEQYF. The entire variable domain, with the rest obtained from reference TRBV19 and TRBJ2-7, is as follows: DGGITQSPKYLFRKEGQNVTLSCEQNLNHDAMYWYRQDPGQGLRLIYYSQIVNDFQKGDIAEGYSVSREKKESFPLTVTSAQKNPTAFYLCASSSTSGPFYEQYFGPGTRLTVT.

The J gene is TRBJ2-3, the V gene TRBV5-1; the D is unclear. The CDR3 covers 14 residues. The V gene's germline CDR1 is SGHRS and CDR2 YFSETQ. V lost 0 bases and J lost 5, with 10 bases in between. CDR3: CASSLGQFRDTQYF. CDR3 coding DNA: TGCGCCAGCAGCTTGGGTCAATTTAGAGATACGCAGTATTTT.

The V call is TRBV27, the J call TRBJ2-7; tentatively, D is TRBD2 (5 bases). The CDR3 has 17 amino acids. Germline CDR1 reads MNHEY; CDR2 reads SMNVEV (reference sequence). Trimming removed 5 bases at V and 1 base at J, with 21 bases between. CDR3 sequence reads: CASSPPRGSFSSYEQYF. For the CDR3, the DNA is TGTGCCAGCAGTCCTCCTCGAGGGAGTTTTAGTTCCTACGAGCAGTACTTC.

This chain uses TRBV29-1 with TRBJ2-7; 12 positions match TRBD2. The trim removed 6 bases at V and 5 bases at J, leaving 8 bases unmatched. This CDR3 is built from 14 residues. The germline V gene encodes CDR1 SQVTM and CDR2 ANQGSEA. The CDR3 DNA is TGCAGCGTCCGCCCACTAGCGGGAGGCGACGAGCAGTACTTC. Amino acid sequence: CSVRPLAGGDEQYF.

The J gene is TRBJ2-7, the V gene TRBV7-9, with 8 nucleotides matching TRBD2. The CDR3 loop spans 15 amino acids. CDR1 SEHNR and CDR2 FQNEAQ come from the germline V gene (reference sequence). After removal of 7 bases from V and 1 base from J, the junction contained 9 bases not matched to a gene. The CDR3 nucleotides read TGTGCCAGCACCAAGATAGCGGGGCCTTCCTACGAGCAGTACTTC. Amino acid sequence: CASTKIAGPSYEQYF.

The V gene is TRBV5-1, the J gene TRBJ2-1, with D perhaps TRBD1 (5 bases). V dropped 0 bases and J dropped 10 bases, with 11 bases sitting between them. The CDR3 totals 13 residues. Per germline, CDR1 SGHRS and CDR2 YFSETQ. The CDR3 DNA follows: TGCGCCAGCAGCTTGGTTACAGGTGTCGAGCAGTTCTTC. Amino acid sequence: CASSLVTGVEQFF. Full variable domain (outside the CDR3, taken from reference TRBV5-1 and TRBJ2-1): KAGVTQTPRYLIKTRGQQVTLSCSPISGHRSVSWYQQTPGQGLQFLFEYFSETQRNKGNFPGRFSGRQFSNSRSEMNVSTLELGDSALYLCASSLVTGVEQFFGPGTRLTVL.

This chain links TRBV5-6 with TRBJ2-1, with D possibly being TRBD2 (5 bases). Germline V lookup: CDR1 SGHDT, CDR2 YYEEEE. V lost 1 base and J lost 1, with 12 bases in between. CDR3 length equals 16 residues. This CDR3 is CASSLSIRESYNEQFF. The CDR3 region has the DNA TGTGCCAGCAGCTTGAGTATAAGGGAGTCCTACAATGAGCAGTTCTTC.

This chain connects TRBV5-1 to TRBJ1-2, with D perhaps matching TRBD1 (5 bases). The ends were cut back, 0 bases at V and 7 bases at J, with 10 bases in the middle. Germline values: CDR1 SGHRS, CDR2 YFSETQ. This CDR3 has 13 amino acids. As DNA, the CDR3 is TGCGCCAGCAGCTTGGAAGGTGACAGTGGCTACACCTTC. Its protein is CASSLEGDSGYTF.

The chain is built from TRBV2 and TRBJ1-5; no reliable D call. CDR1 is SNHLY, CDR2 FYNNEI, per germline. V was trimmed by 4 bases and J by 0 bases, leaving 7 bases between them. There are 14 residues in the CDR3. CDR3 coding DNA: TGTGCCAGCAGTGCCCGGTATAGCAATCAGCCCCAGCATTTT. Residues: CASSARYSNQPQHF.

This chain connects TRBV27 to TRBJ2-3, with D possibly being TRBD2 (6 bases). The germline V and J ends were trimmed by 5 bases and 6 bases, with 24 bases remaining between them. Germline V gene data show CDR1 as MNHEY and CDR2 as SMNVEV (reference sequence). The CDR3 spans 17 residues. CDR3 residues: CASSPRQGVAAWDTQYF. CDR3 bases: TGTGCCAGCAGTCCCCGACAAGGGGTAGCGGCTTGGGATACGCAGTATTTT.